These 4 T cell receptor beta chains share one sample of origin, sequenced in a study of T cell responses to AZD1222 COVID-19 vaccine. Assay: immunoSEQ multiplex PCR; the TCRdb copy retains only in-frame clones and omits some. This sample has just over 150,000 clones, with about 87% found just once. The source was peripheral blood, collected 28 days after the second AZD1222 dose. Receptor source: an adult who received the AZD1222 COVID-19 vaccine.

This rearrangement joins TRBV19 to TRBJ1-5, with a weak D call TRBD1 (5 bases). Germline V gene sequence: CDR1 LNHDA, CDR2 SQIVND (reference sequence). CDR3 length: 15 residues. V was cut by 4 bases and J by 1 base, with 11 bases left in between. In DNA form, the CDR3 reads TGTGCCAGTAGTAGCCGGGACTTGAGCAATCAGCCCCAGCATTTT. Amino acids: CASSSRDLSNQPQHF.

The chain couples TRBV6-2 or TRBV6-3 to TRBJ1-1; D possibly corresponds to TRBD1 (5 bases). V was cut by 4 bases and J by 0 bases, with 12 bases left in between. The CDR3 is 15 residues long. Germline V gene lookup returns CDR1 MNHEY and CDR2 SVGEGT. The CDR3 here is CASSFPGIMNTEAFF. The CDR3 nucleotides are TGTGCCAGCAGTTTCCCAGGGATAATGAACACTGAAGCTTTCTTT.

This sequence joins TRBV5-5 and TRBJ1-6; the D is unclear. Germline CDR1 and CDR2: SGHKS and YYEKEE (reference sequence). This CDR3 is built from 14 residues. Trimming took off 2 bases at V and 6 bases at J, with 9 bases between the two ends. CDR3 sequence: CASSFEGFNSPLHF. The CDR3 nucleotides are TGTGCCAGCAGCTTTGAGGGATTTAATTCACCCCTCCACTTT.

The chain links TRBV29-1 to TRBJ2-5, with unresolved D. Trimming shortened V by 6 bases and J by 7 bases, and 18 bases separated the two germline ends. CDR1 and CDR2 (germline): SQVTM, ANQGSEA. This CDR3 contains 13 residues. The CDR3 nucleotides read TGCAGCGTCATCGTCACAATGGACGGGACCCAGTACTTC. Protein sequence: CSVIVTMDGTQYF.